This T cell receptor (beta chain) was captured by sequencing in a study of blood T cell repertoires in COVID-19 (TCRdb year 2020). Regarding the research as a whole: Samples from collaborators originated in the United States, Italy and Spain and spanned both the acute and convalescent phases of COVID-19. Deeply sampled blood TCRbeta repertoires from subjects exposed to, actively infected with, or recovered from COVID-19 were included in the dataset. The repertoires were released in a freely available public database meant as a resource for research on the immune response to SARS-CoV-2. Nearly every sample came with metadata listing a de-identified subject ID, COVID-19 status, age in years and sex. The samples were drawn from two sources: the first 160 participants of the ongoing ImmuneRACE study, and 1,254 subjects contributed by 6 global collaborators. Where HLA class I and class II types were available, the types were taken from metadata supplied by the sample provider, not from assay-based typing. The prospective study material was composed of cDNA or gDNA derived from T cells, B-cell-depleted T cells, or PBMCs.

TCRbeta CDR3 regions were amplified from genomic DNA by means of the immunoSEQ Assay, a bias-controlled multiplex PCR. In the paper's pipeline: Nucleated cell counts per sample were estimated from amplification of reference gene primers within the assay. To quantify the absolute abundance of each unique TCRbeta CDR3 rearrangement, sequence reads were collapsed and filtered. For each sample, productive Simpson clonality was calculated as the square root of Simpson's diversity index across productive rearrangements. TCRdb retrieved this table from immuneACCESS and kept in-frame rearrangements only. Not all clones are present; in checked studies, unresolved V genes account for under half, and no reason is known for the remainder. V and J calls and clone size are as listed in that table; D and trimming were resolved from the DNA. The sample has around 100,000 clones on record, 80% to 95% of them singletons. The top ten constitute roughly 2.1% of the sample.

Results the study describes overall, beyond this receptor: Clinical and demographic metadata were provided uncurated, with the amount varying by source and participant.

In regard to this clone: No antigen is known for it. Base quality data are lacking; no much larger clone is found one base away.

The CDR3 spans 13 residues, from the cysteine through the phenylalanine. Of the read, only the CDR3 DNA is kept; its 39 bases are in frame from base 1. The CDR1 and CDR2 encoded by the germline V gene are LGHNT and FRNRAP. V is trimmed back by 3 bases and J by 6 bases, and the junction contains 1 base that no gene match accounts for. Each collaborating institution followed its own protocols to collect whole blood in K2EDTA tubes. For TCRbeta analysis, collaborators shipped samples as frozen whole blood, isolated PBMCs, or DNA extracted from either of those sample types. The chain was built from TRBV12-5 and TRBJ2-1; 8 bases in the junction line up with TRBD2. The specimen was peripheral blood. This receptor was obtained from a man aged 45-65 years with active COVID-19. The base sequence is TGTGCTAGTGGTTTAGCGGGAGCCAATGAGCAGTTCTTC. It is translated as CASGLAGANEQFF.